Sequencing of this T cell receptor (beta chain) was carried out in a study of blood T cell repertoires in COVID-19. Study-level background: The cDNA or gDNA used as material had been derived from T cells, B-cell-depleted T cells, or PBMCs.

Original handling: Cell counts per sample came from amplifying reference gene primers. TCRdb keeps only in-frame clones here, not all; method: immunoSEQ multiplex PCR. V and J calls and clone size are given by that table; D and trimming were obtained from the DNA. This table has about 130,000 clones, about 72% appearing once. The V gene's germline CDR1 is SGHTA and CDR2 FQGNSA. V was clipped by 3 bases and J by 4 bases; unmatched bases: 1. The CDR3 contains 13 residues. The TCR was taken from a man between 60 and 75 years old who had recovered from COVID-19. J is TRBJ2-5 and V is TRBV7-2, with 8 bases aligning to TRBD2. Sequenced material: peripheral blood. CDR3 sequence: CASSFAGGETQYF. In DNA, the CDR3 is TGTGCCAGCAGCTTTGCGGGAGGAGAGACCCAGTACTTC.